This entry describes one T cell receptor (beta chain). This record belongs to a study of response to subunit inactivated influenza vaccine. TCRdb reprocessed the RT-PCR reads with MiXCR, giving one entry per CDR3 protein. The data show roughly 760,000 distinct CDR3 sequences, less than 25% seen once. There are 15 residues in the CDR3. Trimming took 6 bases from V and 1 from J, leaving 15 bases between them. Germline CDR1 and CDR2: SEHNR and FQNEAQ (reference sequence). This chain links TRBV7-9 with TRBJ1-1; the D is unclear. This TCR was recovered from a man aged 50-59 years who received an inactivated influenza vaccine. The specimen was PBMCs from blood, collected less than 6 days after vaccination. CDR3 nucleotide sequence: TGTGCCAGCAGACAAGGAGGCGCCGAGAACACTGAAGCTTTCTTT. This codes for CASRQGGAENTEAFF. Filled out from reference TRBV7-9 and TRBJ1-1, the complete variable domain reads DTGVSQNPRHKITKRGQNVTFRCDPISEHNRLYWYRQTLGQGPEFLTYFQNEAQLEKSRLLSDRFSAERPKGSFSTLEIQRTEQGDSAMYLCASRQGGAENTEAFFGQGTRLTVV.